The 30 T cell receptor beta chains reported below all come from one sample, sequenced in a study of blood T cell repertoires in COVID-19. Method: immunoSEQ multiplex PCR; TCRdb's copy keeps in-frame clones and lacks some. The top ten hold about 13% of the sample, which has 84,000 or so clones, roughly four fifths seen once. The specimen was peripheral blood. These receptors were taken from a human donor in a cohort sampled during active COVID-19.

The genes are TRBV12-5 and TRBJ2-7, with D perhaps matching TRBD1 (5 bases). Germline assignment: CDR1 LGHNT and CDR2 FRNRAP. CDR3 length: 17 amino acids. Trimming took 1 base from V and 1 from J, leaving 17 bases between them. The CDR3 loop is CASGLAQDIVTSYEQYF. The CDR3 nucleotides are TGTGCTAGTGGTTTGGCCCAGGACATCGTTACTTCCTACGAGCAGTACTTC.

The chain is built from TRBV18 and TRBJ1-2; 7 bases agree with TRBD1. CDR1 is KGHSH, CDR2 LQKENI, per germline. The V and J ends lost 4 bases and 5 bases, in that order; junction bases with no gene match: 10. This CDR3 contains 15 residues. CDR3 residues: CASSLPSDREYGYTF. CDR3 nucleotide sequence: TGTGCCAGCTCACTCCCCTCCGACAGGGAATATGGCTACACCTTC.

V is TRBV5-6 and J is TRBJ1-1, with D unclear. Germline values: CDR1 SGHDT, CDR2 YYEEEE. Trimming cost V 2 bases and J 7 bases, with 15 bases left between them. The CDR3 loop spans 14 amino acids. CDR3 DNA sequence: TGTGCCAGCAGCTTCCAACAATCCCGATATGAAGCTTTCTTT. Its translation: CASSFQQSRYEAFF. The entire variable domain, with the rest obtained from reference TRBV5-6 and TRBJ1-1, is as follows: DAGVTQSPTHLIKTRGQQVTLRCSPKSGHDTVSWYQQALGQGPQFIFQYYEEEERQRGNFPDRFSGHQFPNYSSELNVNALLLGDSALYLCASSFQQSRYEAFFGQGTRLTVV.

The chain combines TRBV7-9 with TRBJ2-5; D might be TRBD1 (6 bases). The germline V gene has CDR1 SEHNR and CDR2 FQNEAQ (reference sequence). The CDR3 has 15 residues. V gave up 5 bases and J gave up 4 bases, with 17 bases separating them. Here the CDR3 DNA reads TGTGCCAGCAGCCGAAGGCCAGGGGATGGAGAGACCCAGTACTTC. It specifies CASSRRPGDGETQYF.

The chain has TRBV7-2 and TRBJ2-3, with TRBD1 matching 9 bases. The CDR3 has 16 residues. With 5 bases clipped from V and 2 bases from J, the junction kept 8 bases outside the gene matches. CDR1 SGHTA and CDR2 FQGNSA come from the germline V gene. CDR3 loop: CASSLDRGSSTDTQYF. The CDR3, as DNA: TGTGCCAGCAGCCTGGACAGGGGAAGTTCCACAGATACGCAGTATTTT.

The rearrangement uses TRBV7-2 and TRBJ2-4; no clear D gene. Germline CDR1 is SGHTA and CDR2 is FQGNSA. Trimming cost V 5 bases and J 0 bases, with 11 bases left between them. The CDR3 totals 15 residues. The CDR3 nucleotides read TGTGCCAGCAGCCCGACAATTCTAGCCAAAAACATTCAGTACTTC. Protein sequence: CASSPTILAKNIQYF.

The chain has TRBV4-1 and TRBJ2-3, with 9 bases matching TRBD2. Germline CDR1 MGHRA, CDR2 YSYEKL. J lost 3 bases, V lost 1 base, and 5 bases had no gene match. The CDR3 is 16 residues long. The CDR3 nucleotides read TGCGCCAGCAGCCAAGTTGGGCGGGGGGGGACAGATACGCAGTATTTT. This translates into CASSQVGRGGTDTQYF.

The genes are TRBV6-4 and TRBJ2-4; D possibly corresponds to TRBD2 (5 bases). This CDR3 is 15 amino acids long. V lost 7 bases, J lost 2 bases, and 15 bases lay in between. CDR1 and CDR2 from the germline V gene are MRHNA and SNTAGT. CDR3 sequence (DNA): TGTGCCAGCAACCGCCCGGGGTCTCCCAAAAACATTCAGTACTTC. This translates into CASNRPGSPKNIQYF.

This clone has just one count. This chain links TRBV28 with TRBJ1-2, with D perhaps matching TRBD1 (5 bases). The V gene lost 8 bases and the J gene lost 3 bases, with 19 bases spanning the gap. CDR1 is MDHEN, CDR2 SYDVKM, per germline. The CDR3 has 15 residues. Written as DNA, the CDR3 is TGTGCCAGCCGCCCGGGGGGGGGTTTCCACTATGGCTACACCTTC. Its protein is CASRPGGGFHYGYTF.

The gene calls are TRBV7-2 and TRBJ2-7; 9 bases match TRBD1. CDR1 SGHTA and CDR2 FQGNSA come from the germline V gene. The CDR3 extends over 14 amino acids. V lost 7 bases to trimming and J lost 1 base; unmatched junction nucleotides: 5. In DNA form, the CDR3 reads TGTGCCAGCACTACGACAGGGGGATCCTACGAGCAGTACTTC. It is translated as CASTTTGGSYEQYF. The whole variable domain, filled in from reference TRBV7-2 and TRBJ2-7, reads GAGVSQSPSNKVTEKGKDVELRCDPISGHTALYWYRQSLGQGLEFLIYFQGNSAPDKSGLPSDRFSAERTGGSVSTLTIQRTQQEDSAVYLCASTTTGGSYEQYFGPGTRLTVT.

The chain couples TRBV7-9 to TRBJ1-4; no clear D gene. The length of the CDR3 is 14 residues. Per the germline V gene, CDR1 is SEHNR and CDR2 is FQNEAQ (reference sequence). The ends were cut back, 5 bases at V and 8 bases at J, with 15 bases in the middle. The CDR3 DNA is TGTGCCAGCAGCCCAGCGGTGCTTGGGGAAAAACTGTTTTTT. It codes for CASSPAVLGEKLFF.

This sequence joins TRBV7-9 and TRBJ2-7; 7 positions agree with TRBD2. The V and J ends lost 5 bases and 0 bases, in that order; junction bases with no gene match: 7. CDR1 is SEHNR and CDR2 is FQNEAQ in the germline V gene (reference sequence). The CDR3 is made up of 15 amino acids. CDR3 sequence: CASSPGGGTSYEQYF. CDR3 DNA: TGTGCCAGCAGCCCCGGGGGAGGGACCTCCTACGAGCAGTACTTC.

There are a few counts of this clone. The CDR3 DNA reads TGTGCCAGCAGCCAAGGACAGGGTTGGGAAAAACTGTTTTTT. Its translation: CASSQGQGWEKLFF. This rearrangement joins TRBV5-4 to TRBJ1-4, with 8 bases lining up with TRBD1. The germline gives CDR1 SGHNT, CDR2 YYREEE (reference sequence). Trimming took 4 bases from V and 8 from J; bases not matched to a gene: 7. The CDR3 sequence is 14 residues long.

The J gene is TRBJ1-1, the V gene TRBV18; D may be TRBD1 (5 bases). V dropped 3 bases and J dropped 0 bases, with 8 bases sitting between them. This CDR3 is built from 14 residues. Germline V lookup: CDR1 KGHSH, CDR2 LQKENI. The CDR3 sequence is CASSPDRMNTEAFF. CDR3 sequence (DNA): TGTGCCAGCTCACCCGACAGAATGAACACTGAAGCTTTCTTT.

The chain combines TRBV14 with TRBJ2-7; TRBD1 matches 7 bases. The germline V gene has CDR1 SGHDN and CDR2 FVKESK. Trimming at V came to 0 bases and at J to 3 bases, leaving 5 bases not matched to a gene. There are 15 residues in the CDR3. As DNA, the CDR3 is TGTGCCAGCAGCCAAGATCCCCACAGGGGCTACGAGCAGTACTTC. It yields the protein CASSQDPHRGYEQYF.

The chain carries TRBV5-1 and TRBJ2-7; the D gene is possibly TRBD2 (6 bases). Germline CDR1 is SGHRS and CDR2 is YFSETQ. Trimming shortened V by 2 bases and J by 5 bases, and 20 bases separated the two germline ends. This CDR3 is built from 16 residues. CDR3 DNA sequence: TGCGCCAGCAGCTTAACCGCGGGCCTGGGGGGACACGAGCAGTACTTC. This encodes CASSLTAGLGGHEQYF.

The chain joins TRBV6-5 to TRBJ2-4, with 7 nucleotides matching TRBD1. With 4 bases clipped from V and 0 bases from J, the junction kept 6 bases outside the gene matches. Per germline, CDR1 MNHEY and CDR2 SVGAGI. The CDR3 sequence is 16 residues long. CDR3 DNA sequence: TGTGCCAGCAGTTGGTCTGGGACAGTAGCCAAAAACATTCAGTACTTC. This gives the protein CASSWSGTVAKNIQYF.

This clone has just a few counts. V and J are TRBV5-1 and TRBJ1-6; 9 nucleotides agree with TRBD1. The V and J ends lost 9 bases and 10 bases, in that order; junction bases with no gene match: 14. The germline gives CDR1 SGHRS, CDR2 YFSETQ. This CDR3 contains 15 residues. CDR3 sequence reads: CATSLYGQGSSPLHF. CDR3 bases: TGCGCCACCAGTCTCTATGGACAGGGGTCCTCACCCCTCCACTTT.

V and J are TRBV9 and TRBJ2-3, with D unclear. Trimming shortened V by 4 bases and J by 2 bases, and 14 bases separated the two germline ends. This CDR3 comprises 15 residues. Germline CDR1 SGDLS, CDR2 YYNGEE. In nucleotides, the CDR3 is TGTGCCAGCAGCTACAGCCCCAATCCCACAGATACGCAGTATTTT. This translates into CASSYSPNPTDTQYF.

The rearrangement joins TRBV5-6 to TRBJ2-7; TRBD1 aligns across 10 bases. Germline loops: CDR1 SGHDT, CDR2 YYEEEE. V lost 3 bases and J lost 2; bases outside the gene matches: 2. The CDR3 spans 14 residues. The CDR3 bases are TGTGCCAGCAGCTGGGGACAGGGGACCTACGAGCAGTACTTC. Amino acid sequence: CASSWGQGTYEQYF.

This sequence joins TRBV9 and TRBJ2-5, with TRBD1 matching over 9 bases. The V segment lost 3 bases and the J segment 4 bases; nucleotides outside the gene matches: 7. CDR1 is SGDLS and CDR2 is YYNGEE in the germline V gene. The length of the CDR3 is 15 residues. The CDR3 DNA follows: TGTGCCAGCAGCGCCGGACAGGGGTTGGGAGAGACCCAGTACTTC. Its protein product is CASSAGQGLGETQYF. Together with reference TRBV9 and TRBJ2-5, the CDR3 gives the full variable domain: DSGVTQTPKHLITATGQRVTLRCSPRSGDLSVYWYQQSLDQGLQFLIQYYNGEERAKGNILERFSAQQFPDLHSELNLSSLELGDSALYFCASSAGQGLGETQYFGPGTRLLVL.

The genes are TRBV27 and TRBJ2-1; TRBD2 is a possible D gene (6 bases). Germline V gives CDR1 MNHEY, CDR2 SMNVEV (reference sequence). Trimming shortened V by 5 bases and J by 0 bases, and 11 bases separated the two germline ends. CDR3 size: 15 residues. CDR3 loop: CASSLRGTSYNEQFF. The CDR3 coding sequence is TGTGCCAGCAGTCTTCGGGGGACCTCCTACAATGAGCAGTTCTTC.

The gene calls are TRBV7-2 and TRBJ2-2; D remains ambiguous. Trimming removed 2 bases at V and 1 base at J, with 8 bases between. Germline lookup yields CDR1 SGHTA and CDR2 FQGNSA. The CDR3 contains 15 residues. CDR3 amino acids: CASSLTVQNTGELFF. The CDR3 DNA is TGTGCCAGCAGCTTAACGGTCCAGAACACCGGGGAGCTGTTTTTT.

V and J are TRBV7-6 and TRBJ1-4; 8 bases agree with TRBD1. V was clipped by 4 bases and J by 8 bases; unmatched bases: 9. CDR1 is SGHVS and CDR2 is FNYEAQ in the germline V gene. This CDR3 is 15 amino acids long. The CDR3 nucleotides are TGTGCCAGCAGCTCCCTGGGGACAGGAAACGAAAAACTGTTTTTT. Translating gives CASSSLGTGNEKLFF. Filled out from reference TRBV7-6 and TRBJ1-4, the complete variable domain reads GAGVSQSPRYKVTKRGQDVALRCDPISGHVSLYWYRQALGQGPEFLTYFNYEAQQDKSGLPNDRFSAERPEGSISTLTIQRTEQRDSAMYRCASSSLGTGNEKLFFGSGTQLSVL.

The chain is built from TRBV30 and TRBJ1-2; the D gene is possibly TRBD1 (5 bases). The CDR3 contains 12 residues. The germline V gene encodes CDR1 GTSNPN and CDR2 SVGIG (reference sequence). V lost 3 bases, J lost 4 bases, and 9 bases lay in between. The CDR3 protein is CAWRGGFYGYTF. In nucleotides, the CDR3 is TGTGCCTGGAGGGGGGGGTTCTATGGCTACACCTTC.

The rearrangement links TRBV5-1 to TRBJ1-3; D remains ambiguous. V lost 3 bases and J 0 bases, leaving 7 bases between the germline ends. CDR1 is SGHRS, CDR2 YFSETQ, per germline. The CDR3 loop spans 14 amino acids. The CDR3 loop is CASSSAASGNTIYF. CDR3 nucleotides: TGCGCCAGCAGCTCCGCGGCCTCTGGAAACACCATATATTTT.

The CDR3 DNA sequence: TGTGCCAGCAGCTTATATGGGGGGGGCGAGTGGACTGAAGCTTTCTTT. Amino acids: CASSLYGGGEWTEAFF. This rearrangement joins TRBV11-2 to TRBJ1-1, with D possibly TRBD1 on 6 matching bases. This CDR3 has 16 amino acids. The germline V gene has CDR1 SGHAT and CDR2 FQNNGV. V lost 2 bases and J lost 5, with 18 bases in between.

This rearrangement joins TRBV7-2 to TRBJ1-5, with D possibly matching TRBD1 (6 bases). The V gene's germline CDR1 is SGHTA and CDR2 FQGNSA. V lost 5 bases to trimming and J lost 6 bases, with 17 bases between them. There are 15 residues in the CDR3. Here the CDR3 reads CASSMGTIGSQPQHF. DNA of the CDR3: TGTGCCAGCAGCATGGGGACAATTGGAAGTCAGCCCCAGCATTTT.

The chain joins TRBV10-2 to TRBJ2-7; D unclear. This CDR3 spans 12 amino acids. Between the trimmed V and J ends, which lost 4 bases and 2 bases, there was a span of 6 bases. CDR1 is WSHSY, CDR2 SAAADI, per germline. The CDR3 sequence is CASSAVTYEQYF. CDR3 nucleotides: TGCGCCAGCAGTGCCGTTACCTACGAGCAGTACTTC.

This CDR3 is CASSFSGIEQFF. The CDR3 bases are TGTGCCAGCAGCTTCAGCGGGATTGAGCAGTTCTTC. V and J are TRBV7-6 and TRBJ2-1; TRBD2 aligns across 7 bases. With V trimmed by 3 bases and J by 9 bases, 2 bases remained unmatched. This CDR3 is built from 12 residues. Germline V gene data show CDR1 as SGHVS and CDR2 as FNYEAQ.